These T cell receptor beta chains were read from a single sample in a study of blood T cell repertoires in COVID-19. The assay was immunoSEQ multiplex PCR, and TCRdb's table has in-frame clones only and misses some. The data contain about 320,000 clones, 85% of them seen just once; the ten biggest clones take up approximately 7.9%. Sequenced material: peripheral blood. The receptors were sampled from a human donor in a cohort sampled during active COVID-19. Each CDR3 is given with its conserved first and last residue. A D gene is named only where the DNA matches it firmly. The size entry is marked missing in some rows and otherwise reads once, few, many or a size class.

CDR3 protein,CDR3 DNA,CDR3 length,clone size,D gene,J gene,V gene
CATSDSAGELFF,TGTGCCACCAGTGATTCCGCCGGGGAGCTGTTTTTT,12,NA,NA,TRBJ2-2,TRBV24-1
CASSKGHTSGATFSTDTQYF,TGTGCCAGCAGCAAAGGTCACACTAGCGGGGCCACCTTCTCCACAGATACGCAGTATTTT,20,NA,NA,TRBJ2-3,TRBV21-1
CASSLPGEGFGYTF,TGTGCCAGTAGCTTGCCCGGTGAGGGCTTTGGCTACACCTTC,14,NA,NA,TRBJ1-2,TRBV19
CASSDSGGVVSYEQYF,TGTGCCAGCAGTGACAGCGGGGGGGTAGTCTCCTACGAGCAGTACTTC,16,NA,TRBD2,TRBJ2-7,TRBV6-1
CASSQERGTEAFF,TGTGCCAGCAGCCAAGAAAGGGGAACGGAAGCTTTCTTT,13,few,NA,TRBJ1-1,TRBV14
CASSKIGTEAFF,TGTGCCAGCTCCAAGATCGGCACTGAAGCTTTCTTT,12,few,NA,TRBJ1-1,TRBV18
CASSSGQGAVVNTEAFF,TGTGCCAGCAGCTCGGGACAGGGGGCCGTGGTGAACACTGAAGCTTTCTTT,17,NA,TRBD1,TRBJ1-1,TRBV5-4
CASSTPREGNYEQYF,TGTGCCAGCAGCACCCCCCGCGAGGGCAACTACGAGCAGTACTTC,15,NA,NA,TRBJ2-7,TRBV5-6
CASSFLGQRREQYF,TGCGCCAGCAGCTTTCTGGGGCAGAGGCGCGAGCAGTACTTC,14,NA,NA,TRBJ2-7,TRBV5-1
CASSQVFSRGNQPQHF,TGTGCCAGCAGCCAAGTTTTTTCCAGGGGAAATCAGCCCCAGCATTTT,16,NA,NA,TRBJ1-5,TRBV4-2
CASSQDPWTGAYGYTF,TGCGCCAGCAGCCAAGACCCGTGGACAGGGGCCTATGGCTACACCTTC,16,NA,TRBD1,TRBJ1-2,TRBV4-1
CASTDHAGNGNQPQHF,TGTGCCAGCACTGACCATGCAGGGAATGGCAATCAGCCCCAGCATTTT,16,few,NA,TRBJ1-5,TRBV3-1/TRBV3-2
CASSITSGGLNEQFF,TGTGCCAGCAGCATAACTAGCGGGGGGCTCAATGAGCAGTTCTTC,15,NA,TRBD2,TRBJ2-1,TRBV9
CASSNPGLAGGGELFF,TGCGCCAGCAGCAATCCCGGACTAGCGGGAGGGGGGGAGCTGTTTTTT,16,NA,TRBD2,TRBJ2-2,TRBV5-1
CASSFGQGYGYTF,TGTGCCAGCAGTTTCGGACAGGGGTATGGCTACACCTTC,13,NA,TRBD1,TRBJ1-2,TRBV27
CASSLYRQTFGEQYF,TGTGCCAGCAGCTTATATCGACAGACGTTCGGCGAGCAGTACTTC,15,NA,NA,TRBJ2-7,TRBV5-6
CASSLWGAAEAFF,TGTGCCAGCAGCTTGTGGGGCGCGGCTGAAGCTTTCTTT,13,once,NA,TRBJ1-1,TRBV5-5
CASCLRFRHEKLFF,TGTGCCAGCTGTCTGAGGTTTCGCCATGAAAAACTGTTTTTT,14,NA,NA,TRBJ1-4,TRBV27
CASSTGDRGHDEQYF,TGTGCCAGCAGCACCGGGGACAGGGGTCACGACGAGCAGTACTTC,15,few,TRBD1,TRBJ2-7,TRBV13
CASSLEGGGSNQPQHF,TGTGCCAGCAGCTTAGAGGGAGGGGGAAGCAATCAGCCCCAGCATTTT,16,NA,NA,TRBJ1-5,TRBV7-8
CASSRGSAANTGELFF,TGTGCCAGCAGCCGAGGTTCCGCGGCCAACACCGGGGAGCTGTTTTTT,16,NA,NA,TRBJ2-2,TRBV3-1/TRBV3-2
CASSPRQGRDYTF,TGTGCCAGCTCACCAAGACAGGGACGTGACTACACCTTC,13,NA,TRBD1,TRBJ1-2,TRBV18
CASSFDPRSYEQYF,TGTGCCAGCAGTTTTGATCCCAGAAGCTACGAGCAGTACTTC,14,NA,NA,TRBJ2-7,TRBV27
CASSSGQGAYGYTF,TGCGCCAGCAGCTCGGGACAGGGAGCCTATGGCTACACCTTC,14,NA,TRBD1,TRBJ1-2,TRBV5-1
CASSIEGGPYEQYF,TGTGCCAGTAGTATCGAGGGCGGGCCCTACGAGCAGTACTTC,14,NA,NA,TRBJ2-7,TRBV19
CASSPGQGGFYEQYF,TGTGCCAGCTCACCGGGACAGGGGGGTTTTTACGAGCAGTACTTC,15,NA,TRBD1,TRBJ2-7,TRBV18
CASSIGFRGPSNQPQHF,TGTGCCAGTAGTATAGGTTTCAGGGGGCCTAGCAATCAGCCCCAGCATTTT,17,once,TRBD1,TRBJ1-5,TRBV19
CASSYSRASYEQYF,TGTGCCAGCAGTTACTCCAGGGCCTCCTACGAGCAGTACTTC,14,NA,NA,TRBJ2-7,TRBV6-5
CASSPSGTGETTDTQYF,TGTGCCAGCAGCCCGTCCGGGACAGGGGAGACCACAGATACGCAGTATTTT,17,NA,TRBD1,TRBJ2-3,TRBV11-2
CASSQSDSSYEQYF,TGTGCCAGCAGCCAATCAGACAGCTCCTACGAGCAGTACTTC,14,NA,NA,TRBJ2-7,TRBV4-2
CASSQGTPSYNEQFF,TGTGCCAGCTCACAGGGGACCCCCTCCTACAATGAGCAGTTCTTC,15,NA,TRBD1,TRBJ2-1,TRBV2
CASSLIRGTGELFF,TGTGCCAGCAGCTTAATTCGGGGAACCGGGGAGCTGTTTTTT,14,NA,NA,TRBJ2-2,TRBV7-9
CATSDPRTGSYEQYF,TGTGCCACCAGTGATCCAAGGACGGGGTCCTACGAGCAGTACTTC,15,NA,NA,TRBJ2-7,TRBV24-1